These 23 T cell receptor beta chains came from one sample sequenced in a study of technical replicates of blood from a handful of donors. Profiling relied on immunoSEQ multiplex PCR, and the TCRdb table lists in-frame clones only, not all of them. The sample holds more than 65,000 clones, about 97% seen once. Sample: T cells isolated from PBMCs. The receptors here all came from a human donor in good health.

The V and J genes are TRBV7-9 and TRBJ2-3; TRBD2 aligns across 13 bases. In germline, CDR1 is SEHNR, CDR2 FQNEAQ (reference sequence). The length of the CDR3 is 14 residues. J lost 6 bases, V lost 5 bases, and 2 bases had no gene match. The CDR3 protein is CASSRTSGSDTQYF. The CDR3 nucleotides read TGTGCCAGCAGCCGGACTAGCGGGAGCGATACGCAGTATTTT.

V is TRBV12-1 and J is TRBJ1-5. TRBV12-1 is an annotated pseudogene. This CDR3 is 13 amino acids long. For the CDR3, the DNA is TGTGCCAGCAGCTCTTCCCGCAATCAGCCCCAGCATTTT. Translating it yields CASSSSRNQPQHF.

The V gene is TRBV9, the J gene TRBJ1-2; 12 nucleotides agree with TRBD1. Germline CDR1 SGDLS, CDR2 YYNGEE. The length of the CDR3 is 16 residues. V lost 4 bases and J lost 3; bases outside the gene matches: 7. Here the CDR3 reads CASSPGGTGGHYGYTF. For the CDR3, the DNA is TGTGCCAGCAGCCCCGGGGGGACAGGGGGCCACTATGGCTACACCTTC.

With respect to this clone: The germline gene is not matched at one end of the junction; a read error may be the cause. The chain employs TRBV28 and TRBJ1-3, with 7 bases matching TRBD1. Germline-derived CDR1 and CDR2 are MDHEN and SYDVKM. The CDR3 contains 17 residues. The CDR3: CASSLDRAHSSRNTIYF. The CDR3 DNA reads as TGTGCCAGCAGCCTCGACAGGGCTCATAGCTCTAGAAACACCATATATTTT.

DNA for the CDR3: TGTGCCAGCAGCGTTCTAGGCGGGAGGGCAGATACGCAGTATTTT. This translates into CASSVLGGRADTQYF. The chain joins TRBV9 to TRBJ2-3, with 9 bases identical to TRBD2. The germline CDR1 and CDR2 sequences are SGDLS and YYNGEE. V lost 2 bases, J lost 4 bases, and 5 bases stayed unmatched. The CDR3 totals 15 residues. Filled out from reference TRBV9 and TRBJ2-3, the complete variable domain reads DSGVTQTPKHLITATGQRVTLRCSPRSGDLSVYWYQQSLDQGLQFLIQYYNGEERAKGNILERFSAQQFPDLHSELNLSSLELGDSALYFCASSVLGGRADTQYFGPGTRLTVL.

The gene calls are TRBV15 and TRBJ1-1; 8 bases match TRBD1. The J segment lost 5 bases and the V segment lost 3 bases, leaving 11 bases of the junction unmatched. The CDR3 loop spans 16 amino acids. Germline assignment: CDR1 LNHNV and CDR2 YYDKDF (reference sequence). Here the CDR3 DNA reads TGTGCCACCAGCAGGGTGTGGACAGGGATTAGAACTGAAGCTTTCTTT. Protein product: CATSRVWTGIRTEAFF.

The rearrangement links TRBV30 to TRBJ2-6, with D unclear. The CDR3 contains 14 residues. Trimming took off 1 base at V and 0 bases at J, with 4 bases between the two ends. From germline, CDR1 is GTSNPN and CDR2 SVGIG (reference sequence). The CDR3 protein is CAWSDSSGANVLTF. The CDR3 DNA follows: TGTGCCTGGAGTGACAGCTCTGGGGCCAACGTCCTGACTTTC.

The CDR3 region has the DNA TGTGCCATCAGTGAGCCTGAGGGGGCGCTTACCTTGGACACTGAAGCTTTCTTT. Protein product: CAISEPEGALTLDTEAFF. The chain links TRBV10-3 to TRBJ1-1; 7 nucleotides line up with TRBD1. Germline V gene sequence: CDR1 ENHRY, CDR2 SYGVKD. There are 18 residues in the CDR3. Trimming cost V 2 bases and J 3 bases; bases outside gene matches: 15.

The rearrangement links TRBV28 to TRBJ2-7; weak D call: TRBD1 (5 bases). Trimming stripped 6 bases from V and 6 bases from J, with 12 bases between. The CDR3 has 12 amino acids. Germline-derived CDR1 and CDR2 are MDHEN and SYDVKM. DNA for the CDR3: TGTGCCAGCAGCAGTTACAGGACCGAGCAGTACTTC. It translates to CASSSYRTEQYF.

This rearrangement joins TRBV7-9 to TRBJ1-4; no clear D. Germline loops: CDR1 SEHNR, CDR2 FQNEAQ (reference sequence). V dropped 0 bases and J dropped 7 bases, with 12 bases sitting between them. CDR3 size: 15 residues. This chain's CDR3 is CASSLARQNPEKLFF. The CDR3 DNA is TGTGCCAGCAGCTTAGCCAGGCAAAATCCTGAAAAACTGTTTTTT.

DNA for the CDR3: TGTGCCAGCTCAGATATCGGGGACAGCGTCGTCTATGGCTACACCTTC. It yields the protein CASSDIGDSVVYGYTF. V gene TRBV18 combines with J gene TRBJ1-2, with 7 positions matching TRBD1. The CDR3 runs to 16 residues. Germline V lookup: CDR1 KGHSH, CDR2 LQKENI. The trim removed 5 bases at V and 4 bases at J, leaving 13 bases unmatched.

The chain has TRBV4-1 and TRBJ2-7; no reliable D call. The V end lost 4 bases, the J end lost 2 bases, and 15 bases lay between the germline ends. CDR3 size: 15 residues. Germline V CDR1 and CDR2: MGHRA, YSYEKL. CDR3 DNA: TGCGCCAGCAGCCCCATCAAGACTCCTACCTACGAGCAGTACTTC. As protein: CASSPIKTPTYEQYF.

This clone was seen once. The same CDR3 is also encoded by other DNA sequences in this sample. The CDR3 DNA reads as TGTGCCAGTAGTATAGGCACGGGTAGCTCCTACGAGCAGTACTTC. This codes for CASSIGTGSSYEQYF. J is TRBJ2-7 and V is TRBV19; D unclear. CDR1 LNHDA and CDR2 SQIVND come from the germline V gene (reference sequence). This CDR3 contains 15 residues. V gave up 1 base and J gave up 0 bases, with 10 bases separating them.

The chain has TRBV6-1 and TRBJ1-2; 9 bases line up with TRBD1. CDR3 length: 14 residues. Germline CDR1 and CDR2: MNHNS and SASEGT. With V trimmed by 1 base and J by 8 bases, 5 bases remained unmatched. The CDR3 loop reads CASSEGTGVNGYTF. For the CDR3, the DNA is TGTGCCAGCAGTGAAGGGACAGGGGTAAACGGCTACACCTTC.

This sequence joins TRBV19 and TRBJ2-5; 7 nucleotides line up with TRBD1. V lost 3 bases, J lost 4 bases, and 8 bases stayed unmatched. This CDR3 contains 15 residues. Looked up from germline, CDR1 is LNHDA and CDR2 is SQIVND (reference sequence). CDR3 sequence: CASSINRGEGETQYF. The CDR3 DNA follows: TGTGCCAGTAGTATTAACAGGGGAGAAGGAGAGACCCAGTACTTC.

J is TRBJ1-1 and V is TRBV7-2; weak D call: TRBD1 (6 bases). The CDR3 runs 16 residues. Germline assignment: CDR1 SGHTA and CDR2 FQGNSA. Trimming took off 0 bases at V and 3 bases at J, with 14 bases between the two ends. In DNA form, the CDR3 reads TGTGCCAGCAGCTTAGCGGACAGACGTCGGCACACTGAAGCTTTCTTT. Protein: CASSLADRRRHTEAFF.

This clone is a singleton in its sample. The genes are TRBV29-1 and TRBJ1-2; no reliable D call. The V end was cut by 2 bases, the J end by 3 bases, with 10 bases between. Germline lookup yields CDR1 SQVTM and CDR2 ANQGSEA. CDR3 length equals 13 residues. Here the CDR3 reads CSVESGRHYGYTF. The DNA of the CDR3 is TGCAGCGTTGAAAGTGGCAGGCACTATGGCTACACCTTC.

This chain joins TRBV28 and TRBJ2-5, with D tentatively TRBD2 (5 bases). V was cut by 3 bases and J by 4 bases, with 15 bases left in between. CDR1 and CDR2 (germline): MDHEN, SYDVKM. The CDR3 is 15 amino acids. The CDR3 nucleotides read TGTGCCAGCAGTTTGGACTTGAGGCCCGGAGAGACCCAGTACTTC. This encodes CASSLDLRPGETQYF.

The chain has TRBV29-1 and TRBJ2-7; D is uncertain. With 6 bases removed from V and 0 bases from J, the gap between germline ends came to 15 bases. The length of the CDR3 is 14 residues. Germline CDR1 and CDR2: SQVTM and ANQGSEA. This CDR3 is CSVTTDLSSYEQYF. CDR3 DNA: TGCAGCGTGACCACCGACTTAAGCTCCTACGAGCAGTACTTC.

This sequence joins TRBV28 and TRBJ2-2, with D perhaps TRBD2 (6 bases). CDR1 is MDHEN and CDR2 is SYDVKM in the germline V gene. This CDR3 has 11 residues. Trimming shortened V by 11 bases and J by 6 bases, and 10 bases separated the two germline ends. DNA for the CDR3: TGTGCCGGCGGCGGGGCCGGGGAGCTGTTTTTT. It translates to CAGGGAGELFF.

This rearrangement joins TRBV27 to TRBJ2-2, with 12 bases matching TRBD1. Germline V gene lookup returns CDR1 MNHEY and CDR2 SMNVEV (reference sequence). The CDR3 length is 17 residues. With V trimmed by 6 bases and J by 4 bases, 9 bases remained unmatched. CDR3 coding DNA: TGTGCCAGCAGGGAGATTGGGACAGGGGGCAGCACCGGGGAGCTGTTTTTT. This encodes CASREIGTGGSTGELFF.

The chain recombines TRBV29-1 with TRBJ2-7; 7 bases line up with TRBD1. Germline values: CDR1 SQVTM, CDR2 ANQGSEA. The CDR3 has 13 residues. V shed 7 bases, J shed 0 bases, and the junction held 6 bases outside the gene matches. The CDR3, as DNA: TGCAGCGCCATGACAGGGTCCTCCTACGAGCAGTACTTC. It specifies CSAMTGSSYEQYF.

CDR3 amino acids: CASSSTYAGETQYF. The CDR3 DNA follows: TGTGCCAGCAGTTCTACCTATGCCGGGGAGACCCAGTACTTC. The V and J genes are TRBV27 and TRBJ2-5; D is undetermined. In germline, CDR1 is MNHEY, CDR2 SMNVEV (reference sequence). The V and J ends lost 4 bases and 5 bases respectively, with 14 bases between them. This CDR3 contains 14 residues.